The T cell receptor (beta chain) described here comes from a study of blood T cell repertoires in COVID-19. This CDR3 region has 13 residues. Trimming left V 8 bases short and J 0 bases short, with 10 bases between. Sequencing was performed with immunoSEQ multiplex PCR; in TCRdb, only in-frame clones are kept and a portion is missing. The sample records 200,000 to 250,000 clones, 85% to 90% being singletons. The receptor comes from a man aged 18 to 30 with active or convalescent COVID-19. Sequenced: peripheral blood. The rearrangement uses TRBV12-3 or TRBV12-4 and TRBJ1-1; D perhaps matches TRBD1 (5 bases). DNA of the CDR3: TGTGCCAGCTGTCCAGGGCTGAACACTGAAGCTTTCTTT. Translated: CASCPGLNTEAFF.